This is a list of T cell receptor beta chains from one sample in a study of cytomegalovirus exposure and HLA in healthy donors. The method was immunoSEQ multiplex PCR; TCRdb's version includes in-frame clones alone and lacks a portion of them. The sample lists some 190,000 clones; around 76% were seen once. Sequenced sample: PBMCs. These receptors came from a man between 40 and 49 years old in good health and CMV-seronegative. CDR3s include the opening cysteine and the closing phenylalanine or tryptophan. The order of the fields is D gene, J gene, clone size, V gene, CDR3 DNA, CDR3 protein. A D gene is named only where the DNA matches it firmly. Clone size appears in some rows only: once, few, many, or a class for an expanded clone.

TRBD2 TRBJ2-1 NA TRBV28 TGTGCCAGCAGTTTCCACACTCCCGGGACTAGCGTTTTGAAGGTGCAGTTCTTC CASSFHTPGTSVLKVQFF
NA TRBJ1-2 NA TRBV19 TGTGCCAGTAGTGTTACCCACGGGGATGGCTACACCTTC CASSVTHGDGYTF
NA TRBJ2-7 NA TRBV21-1 TGTGCCAGCAGCAAAGTGAGCAGGACAGCCTACGAGCAGTACTTC CASSKVSRTAYEQYF
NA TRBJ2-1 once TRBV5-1 TGCGCCAGCAGCTTGTCCGGGGGAGCCTACAATGAGCAGTTCTTC CASSLSGGAYNEQFF
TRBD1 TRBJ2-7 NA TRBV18 TGTGCCAGCTCACCGAGGGGGCCAGGGGGCCACGAGCAGTACTTC CASSPRGPGGHEQYF
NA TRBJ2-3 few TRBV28 TGTGCCAGCAGTTTAGGGGGGGCCAGCACAGATACGCAGTATTTT CASSLGGASTDTQYF
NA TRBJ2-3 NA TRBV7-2 TGTGCCAGCAGCACGGACAGCAGCACAGATACGCAGTATTTT CASSTDSSTDTQYF
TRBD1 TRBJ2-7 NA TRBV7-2 TGTGCCAGCAGCCTATTCCCCGGGACAGGGCTTGAAGAGCAGTACTTC CASSLFPGTGLEEQYF
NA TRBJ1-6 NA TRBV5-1 TGCGCCAGCAGCGCGGACAGATATAATTCACCCCTCCACTTT CASSADRYNSPLHF
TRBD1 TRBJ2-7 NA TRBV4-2 TGTGCCAGCAGCCTAATAGCCGGGACAGGGGAGGATTCCTACGAGCAGTACTTC CASSLIAGTGEDSYEQYF
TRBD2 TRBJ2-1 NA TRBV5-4 TGTGCCAGCAGCTTGGGGCTAGCGGAGTACAATGAGCAGTTCTTC CASSLGLAEYNEQFF
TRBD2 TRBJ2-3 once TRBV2 TGTGCCAGCAGTGTAAGCGGGAGTCGGTCGGATACGCAGTATTTT CASSVSGSRSDTQYF
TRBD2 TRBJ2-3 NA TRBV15 TGTGCCACCAGCCGTAGCGGGAGCCCTAGCACAGATACGCAGTATTTT CATSRSGSPSTDTQYF
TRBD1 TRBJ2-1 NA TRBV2 TGTGCCAGCGTCGCCGGGACAGGGTACAATGAGCAGTTCTTC CASVAGTGYNEQFF
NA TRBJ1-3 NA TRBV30 TGTGCCTGGAGTGTACCGGGATGGAGCTCTGGAAACACCATATATTTT CAWSVPGWSSGNTIYF
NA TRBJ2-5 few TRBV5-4 TGTGCCAGCAGCGGCGGGGGCGCTTCGATGACCCAGTACTTC CASSGGGASMTQYF
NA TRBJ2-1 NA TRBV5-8 TGTGCCAGCAGCGTGGGTGGGAGACCATACAATGAGCAGTTCTTC CASSVGGRPYNEQFF
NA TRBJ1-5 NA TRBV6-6 TGTGCCAGCCTTACCTCGGGCAGGGGTCTGGGTCAGCCCCAGCATTTT CASLTSGRGLGQPQHF
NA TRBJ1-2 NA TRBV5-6 TGTGCCAGCAGCTTGTTCGATTTGGATTCAGGGGATGGCTACACCTTC CASSLFDLDSGDGYTF
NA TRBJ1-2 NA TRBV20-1 TGCAGCTTACAGGAGAACTATGGCTACACCTTC CSLQENYGYTF
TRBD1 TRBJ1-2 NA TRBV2 TGTGCCAGCAGTGGCAAATGGGGGCAGGGGGCTCATGGCTACACCTTC CASSGKWGQGAHGYTF
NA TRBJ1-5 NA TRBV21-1 TGTGCCAGCAGCAAGTTAGTATGCCAGGGGCGACCTCAGCCCCAGCATTTT CASSKLVCQGRPQPQHF
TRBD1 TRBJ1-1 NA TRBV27 TGTGCCAGCAGAACCGGACAGGGGGCAGCTTTCTTT CASRTGQGAAFF
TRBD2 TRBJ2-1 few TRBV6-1 TGTGCCAGCAGTGAAGGTAGCCTAGCGGCATCCTACAATGAGCAGTTCTTC CASSEGSLAASYNEQFF
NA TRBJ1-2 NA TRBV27 TGTGCCAGCAGTTTGACGAGGAAAAACTATGGCTACACCTTC CASSLTRKNYGYTF
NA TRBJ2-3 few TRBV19 TGTGCCAGTAGTGTGACGGGGATGGGACTCGATACGCAGTATTTT CASSVTGMGLDTQYF
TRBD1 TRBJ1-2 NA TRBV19 TGTGCCAGTAGTCCGAGGACAGGGGCAAACTATGGCTACACCTTC CASSPRTGANYGYTF